The 13 T cell receptor beta chains below were found in one sample sequenced in a study of control samples from healthy donors and cancer patients. Data came from immunoSEQ multiplex PCR; TCRdb stores just in-frame clones and leaves some out. The sample has tens of thousands of clones, roughly 84% seen once. The sequencing sample was made of PBMCs. These receptors all come from a woman aged 45-65 years with lung cancer.

The chain recombines TRBV7-9 with TRBJ2-7, with a possible D match to TRBD1 (5 bases). Per germline, CDR1 SEHNR and CDR2 FQNEAQ (reference sequence). This CDR3 contains 17 residues. V lost 3 bases, J lost 2 bases, and 20 bases lay in between. CDR3: CASSLRGPTEGPYEQYF. DNA of the CDR3: TGTGCCAGCAGCTTGCGTGGACCGACAGAAGGGCCCTACGAGCAGTACTTC.

The chain links TRBV7-6 to TRBJ2-7; a possible D gene is TRBD1 (6 bases). Trimming cost V 4 bases and J 2 bases, with 15 bases left between them. Germline V gene sequence: CDR1 SGHVS, CDR2 FNYEAQ. This CDR3 is built from 15 residues. The CDR3 DNA follows: TGTGCCAGCAGCTCCGGGACACCTTCCCCCTACGAGCAGTACTTC. This gives the protein CASSSGTPSPYEQYF. Full variable domain (rest looked up from reference TRBV7-6 and TRBJ2-7): GAGVSQSPRYKVTKRGQDVALRCDPISGHVSLYWYRQALGQGPEFLTYFNYEAQQDKSGLPNDRFSAERPEGSISTLTIQRTEQRDSAMYRCASSSGTPSPYEQYFGPGTRLTVT.

This rearrangement joins TRBV3-1 (or the pseudogene TRBV3-2) to TRBJ1-1; D not resolved. There are 15 residues in the CDR3. From germline, CDR1 is LGHDT and CDR2 YNNKEL (reference sequence). V was shortened by 0 bases and J by 3 bases, with 11 bases between the two germline ends. CDR3 protein: CASSQETGMYTEAFF. The CDR3 DNA follows: TGTGCCAGCAGCCAAGAAACCGGGATGTACACTGAAGCTTTCTTT.

In its sample, this clone was seen a few times. The chain carries TRBV7-2 and TRBJ2-6, with 10 bases matching TRBD1. The CDR3 is 17 residues long. V was clipped by 2 bases and J by 2 bases; unmatched bases: 3. Germline V gene lookup returns CDR1 SGHTA and CDR2 FQGNSA. The CDR3 loop reads CASSLPGQGAGANVLTF. CDR3 nucleotide sequence: TGTGCCAGCAGCTTACCCGGACAGGGGGCTGGGGCCAACGTCCTGACTTTC.

The V call is TRBV28, the J call TRBJ2-7, with 9 bases lining up with TRBD1. The CDR3 totals 14 residues. V was clipped by 5 bases and J by 5 bases; unmatched bases: 7. Germline loops: CDR1 MDHEN, CDR2 SYDVKM. The CDR3 nucleotides are TGTGCCAGCAGTCCTGGGACAGGGCCCAACGAGCAGTACTTC. It codes for CASSPGTGPNEQYF.

This clone is classed as medium-sized (0.01 to 0.1%). DNA of the CDR3: TGTGCCAGCAGCGGGGGACGGAGCTACGAGCAGTACTTC. Translated: CASSGGRSYEQYF. J is TRBJ2-7 and V is TRBV7-9; D tentatively fits TRBD1 or TRBD2 (5 bases each). With 5 bases removed from V and 3 bases from J, the gap between germline ends came to 11 bases. The V gene's germline CDR1 is SEHNR and CDR2 FQNEAQ (reference sequence). CDR3 length equals 13 residues.

The V gene is TRBV27, the J gene TRBJ2-1; maybe TRBD1 (5 bases). From germline, CDR1 is MNHEY and CDR2 SMNVEV (reference sequence). The CDR3 is 15 amino acids. V was pared by 3 bases and J by 0 bases, with 9 bases between. This chain's CDR3 is CASSFRQSSYNEQFF. CDR3 coding DNA: TGTGCCAGCAGTTTTAGACAGAGCTCCTACAATGAGCAGTTCTTC.

The rearrangement links TRBV18 to TRBJ1-1; maybe TRBD1 (6 bases). CDR1 KGHSH and CDR2 LQKENI come from the germline V gene. V was pared by 2 bases and J by 7 bases, with 20 bases between. The CDR3 totals 16 residues. CDR3 DNA: TGTGCCAGCTCACCAGAACAGGGAGGTGGTAACGGTGAAGCTTTCTTT. Amino acid sequence: CASSPEQGGGNGEAFF.

This rearrangement joins TRBV3-1 (or the pseudogene TRBV3-2) to TRBJ2-2; 10 bases fit TRBD2. The V and J ends lost 6 bases and 0 bases, in that order; junction bases with no gene match: 7. The CDR3 runs to 17 residues. Germline V gene sequence: CDR1 LGHDT, CDR2 YNNKEL (reference sequence). The CDR3 DNA reads TGTGCCAGCAGACTACTAGCGGGGCCTTCGAACACCGGGGAGCTGTTTTTT. Residues: CASRLLAGPSNTGELFF.

This clone is medium-sized by share. This chain uses TRBV18 with TRBJ1-1; maybe TRBD1 (5 bases). This CDR3 has 12 amino acids. Trimming took off 3 bases at V and 11 bases at J, with 13 bases between the two ends. The germline CDR1 and CDR2 sequences are KGHSH and LQKENI. The CDR3 DNA follows: TGTGCCAGCTCACCGGGGCAGGAGGATGCTTTCTTT. Amino acid sequence: CASSPGQEDAFF. The full variable domain, completed using reference TRBV18 and TRBJ1-1, is NAGVMQNPRHLVRRRGQEARLRCSPMKGHSHVYWYRQLPEEGLKFMVYLQKENIIDESGMPKERFSAEFPKEGPSILRIQQVVRGDSAAYFCASSPGQEDAFFGQGTRLTVV.

Only one count was recorded for this clone. The chain links TRBV7-2 to TRBJ2-7; D unresolved. V gave up 5 bases and J gave up 1 base, with 6 bases separating them. This CDR3 is 12 amino acids long. Germline CDR1 reads SGHTA; CDR2 reads FQGNSA. The CDR3 loop reads CASSRPSYEQYF. The CDR3 bases are TGTGCCAGCAGCCGACCTTCCTACGAGCAGTACTTC.

The chain combines TRBV5-4 with TRBJ2-2, with a weak D call TRBD2 (6 bases). Germline V lookup: CDR1 SGHNT, CDR2 YYREEE (reference sequence). The CDR3 contains 15 residues. V lost 6 bases and J lost 3, with 15 bases in between. Written as DNA, the CDR3 is TGTGCCAGCAAGGCGGCGGGGATCGACACCGGGGAGCTGTTTTTT. Protein product: CASKAAGIDTGELFF.

V usage is TRBV15 and J usage is TRBJ1-2; unclear D gene. The CDR3 totals 13 residues. Trimming cost V 0 bases and J 2 bases, with 4 bases left between them. Germline lookup yields CDR1 LNHNV and CDR2 YYDKDF (reference sequence). The CDR3 nucleotides are TGTGCCACCAGCAGAGACGGCAACTATGGCTACACCTTC. The encoded protein is CATSRDGNYGYTF.